Below are 8 T cell receptor beta chains sequenced from a single sample in a study of regulatory T cells in long-lasting Graves disease. Through Arm-PCR of CDR3 regions and iRepertoire HTBI primers, TCR beta libraries were built. From the multiplex PCR reads, TCRdb called clonotypes with MiXCR, one entry per CDR3 protein. The table has about 440,000 distinct CDR3 sequences, more than 12% seen once. Time point here: newly diagnosed GD, antithyroid drugs for less than 3 months. Extracted RNA from PBMCs served as the source of the TCR library. This sample also belongs to another study, concerning T cells in Graves' hyperthyroidism and ophthalmopathy.

The sample consisted of peripheral blood mononuclear cells (PBMCs), taken at new diagnosis, from a patient treated with antithyroid drugs. Receptors originate from a woman aged 25-40 years with Graves disease.

This clonotype was detected many times. The V gene is TRBV12-5, the J gene TRBJ2-5, with 10 bases that match TRBD2. Per germline, CDR1 LGHNT and CDR2 FRNRAP. This CDR3 is built from 16 residues. The junction had 10 bases not matched to a gene; V was cut back by 6 bases and J by 3 bases. The DNA of the CDR3 is TGTGCTAGTGGCCCGGCGGGAGCGGGAGGGGAAGAGACCCAGTACTTC. As protein: CASGPAGAGGEETQYF.

This clonotype came up many times. The J gene is TRBJ2-7, the V gene TRBV7-9, with D possibly being TRBD1 or TRBD2 (5 bases each). V gave up 5 bases and J gave up 3 bases, with 17 bases separating them. Germline V CDR1 and CDR2: SEHNR, FQNEAQ (reference sequence). The CDR3 length is 15 residues. CDR3 nucleotide sequence: TGTGCCAGCAGCCCCCGTGGGGGAACGCACTACGAGCAGTACTTC. Encoded protein: CASSPRGGTHYEQYF.

The chain recombines TRBV12-3 or TRBV12-4 with TRBJ1-5; 12 nucleotides match TRBD1. The CDR3 consists of 18 residues. Unmatched junction bases numbered 15, after V lost 6 bases and J lost 6 bases. The CDR3 bases are TGTGCCAGCAGCCCGGGACAGGGGGCGCCGGCGTTAAGTCAGCCCCAGCATTTT. As protein: CASSPGQGAPALSQPQHF.

This clonotype was observed a handful of times. This chain links TRBV7-6 with TRBJ2-1; tentatively, D is TRBD2 (6 bases). The CDR3 contains 15 residues. Trimming left V 4 bases short and J 2 bases short, with 12 bases between. Germline V gene data show CDR1 as SGHVS and CDR2 as FNYEAQ. CDR3 nucleotide sequence: TGTGCCAGCAGCTCGTCGGGAGCCCCCTACAATGAGCAGTTCTTC. Protein: CASSSSGAPYNEQFF.

This clonotype has just a few counts. This may come from a read error, since a much larger clone is one base off. It is likely a read error, because the conserved phenylalanine at the end of the CDR3 is missing. The gene calls are TRBV7-8 and TRBJ2-1; the D gene could be TRBD1 or TRBD2 (5 bases each). Germline V gene data show CDR1 as SGHVS and CDR2 as FQNEAQ. Trimming stripped 5 bases from V and 2 bases from J, with 13 bases between. The CDR3 loop spans 15 amino acids. CDR3 nucleotide sequence: TGTGCCAGCAGCGTGGCCGGGACCCCCTACAATGAGCAGTTCTGC. Translation gives CASSVAGTPYNEQFC.

This clonotype was detected a few times. The genes are TRBV10-2 and TRBJ2-7; TRBD1 is a possible D gene (6 bases). V gave up 1 base and J gave up 4 bases, with 11 bases separating them. The CDR3 consists of 14 residues. From germline, CDR1 is WSHSY and CDR2 SAAADI. CDR3 coding DNA: TGCGCCAGCAGTGAGTATGGGACACTGTACGAGCAGTACTTC. Protein product: CASSEYGTLYEQYF.

This clonotype was detected only a few times. The genes are TRBV29-1 and TRBJ1-2, with TRBD1 identical over 10 bases. The V gene's germline CDR1 is SQVTM and CDR2 ANQGSEA. The CDR3 consists of 15 residues. The junction had 6 bases not matched to a gene; V was cut back by 1 base and J by 4 bases. CDR3 nucleotide sequence: TGCAGCGTTGAAGCTCGGACAGGGGGAATCTATGGCTACACCTTC. Translation gives CSVEARTGGIYGYTF.

This clonotype has a count of ten or more. This chain links TRBV7-3 with TRBJ2-4; TRBD2 agrees at 9 bases. With V trimmed by 6 bases and J by 3 bases, 12 bases remained unmatched. The germline CDR1 and CDR2 sequences are SGHTA and FQGTGA. CDR3 length: 17 amino acids. This CDR3 reads CASSQEGAGGVKNIQYF. CDR3 nucleotides: TGTGCCAGCAGTCAAGAGGGAGCGGGAGGCGTCAAAAACATTCAGTACTTC. Looking up the rest from reference TRBV7-3 and TRBJ2-4 gives the full variable domain: GAGVSQTPSNKVTEKGKYVELRCDPISGHTALYWYRQSLGQGPEFLIYFQGTGAADDSGLPNDRFFAVRPEGSVSTLKIQRTERGDSAVYLCASSQEGAGGVKNIQYFGAGTRLSVL.